This is a list of T cell receptor beta chains from one sample in a study of T cell changes during pregnancy in multiple sclerosis. The assay was immunoSEQ multiplex PCR, and TCRdb's table has in-frame clones only and misses some. This sample has some 110,000 clones; 80% to 95% occur once, and the top ten carry about 1.5%. The sample in question was peripheral blood, obtained in the third trimester of pregnancy. The receptors stem from a female donor with multiple sclerosis, enrolled in a pregnancy study. Both conserved end residues are part of each CDR3. Fields, in order: D gene, V gene, J gene, clone size, CDR3 length, CDR3 DNA, CDR3 protein. A D gene is named only where the DNA matches it firmly. The listing skips clone size in some rows; elsewhere it reads once, few, many or a size class.

>TRBD2|TRBV18|TRBJ2-1|once|15
TGTGCCAGCTCACCAATAGCGGGAGAGAGCAATGAGCAGTTCTTC
CASSPIAGESNEQFF
>TRBD1|TRBV2|TRBJ2-2|NA|13
TGTGCCAGTAGGACAGGATACACCGGGGAGCTGTTTTTT
CASRTGYTGELFF
>TRBD1|TRBV6-6|TRBJ2-7|NA|11
TGTGCCAGCTCAGGGGGATACGAGCAGTACTTC
CASSGGYEQYF
>TRBD2|TRBV7-7|TRBJ2-3|NA|14
TGTGCCAGCTCCCCGGGACTAGCTACAGATACGCAGTATTTT
CASSPGLATDTQYF
>TRBD1|TRBV10-3|TRBJ2-5|NA|14
TGTGCCATCAGTGAGAGGACAGGGCCAGAGACCCAGTACTTC
CAISERTGPETQYF
>NA|TRBV7-2|TRBJ2-3|NA|16
TGTGCCAGCAGCTTGGGTATGGTGGGCGGGGCGAATACGCAGTATTTT
CASSLGMVGGANTQYF
>TRBD2|TRBV2|TRBJ2-3|NA|17
TGTGCCAGCAGTGAACAGGGACTAGCGGGGGGCACAGATACGCAGTATTTT
CASSEQGLAGGTDTQYF
>NA|TRBV9|TRBJ2-3|NA|17
TGTGCCAGCAGTCTGCGGGACTCTCTAGCTGGCACAGATACGCAGTATTTT
CASSLRDSLAGTDTQYF
>TRBD1|TRBV9|TRBJ1-5|NA|16
TGTGCCAGACAGGAGGGCAGGGGGTTGCGCAATCAGCCCCAGCATTTT
CARQEGRGLRNQPQHF
>TRBD2|TRBV9|TRBJ2-3|NA|17
TGTGCCAGCAGCGTAGCAGGGACTAGCGGGAGCATAAATACGCAGTATTTT
CASSVAGTSGSINTQYF
>NA|TRBV18|TRBJ2-7|NA|12
TGTGCCAGCTCACCTCAGGCATACGAGCAGTACTTC
CASSPQAYEQYF
>NA|TRBV27|TRBJ1-4|NA|16
TGTGCCAGCAGTTTATTTTCCAGGGTGCGGCGTGAAAAACTGTTTTTT
CASSLFSRVRREKLFF
>TRBD2|TRBV4-2|TRBJ2-7|NA|16
TGTGCCAGCAGCCAAGATCCCGGACTAGCGCCCTACGAGCAGTACTTC
CASSQDPGLAPYEQYF
>TRBD1|TRBV7-8|TRBJ1-1|once|14
TGTGCCAGCAGCCTAGCGGTGAGACAGGGTGAAGCTTTCTTT
CASSLAVRQGEAFF
>NA|TRBV5-6|TRBJ2-7|few|14
TGTGCCAGCAGCTATACCGGGTCTTCCTACGAGCAGTACTTC
CASSYTGSSYEQYF
>NA|TRBV6-6|TRBJ2-7|NA|14
TGTGCCAGCAGCCCCGGGACACTTTCCCCCGAGCAGTACTTC
CASSPGTLSPEQYF
>TRBD1|TRBV19|TRBJ2-3|NA|16
TGTGCCAGTAGTATCCACCGGGACAGAAGAACAGATACGCAGTATTTT
CASSIHRDRRTDTQYF
>TRBD1|TRBV29-1|TRBJ1-1|NA|13
TGCAGCGGACAGGGGCGGGCGAACACTGAAGCTTTCTTT
CSGQGRANTEAFF
>TRBD1|TRBV7-9|TRBJ2-1|NA|15
TGTGCCAGCAGCCCCTGGACAGGGATCTACAATGAGCAGTTCTTC
CASSPWTGIYNEQFF
>NA|TRBV18|TRBJ2-7|NA|16
TGTGCCAGCTCACCCCCGGCCCCCCAACAGGGCTACGAGCAGTACTTC
CASSPPAPQQGYEQYF
>TRBD1|TRBV9|TRBJ2-7|NA|15
TGTGCCAGCAGCTATGGACAGGGCAGGGACTACGAGCAGTACTTC
CASSYGQGRDYEQYF
>NA|TRBV9|TRBJ2-5|NA|15
TGTGCCAGCAGCGTAGGGGTTGGGCGGGCGGAGACCCAGTACTTC
CASSVGVGRAETQYF
>TRBD1|TRBV2|TRBJ2-1|NA|15
TGTGCCAGCGACAGGGGCCGCTCCCAGTGGAATGAGCAGTTCTTC
CASDRGRSQWNEQFF
>NA|TRBV7-3|TRBJ2-1|NA|13
TGTGCCAGCAGCGGGTATTCGGGGGTTGAGCAGTTCTTC
CASSGYSGVEQFF
>NA|TRBV6-6|TRBJ2-1|NA|15
TGTGCCAGCAGTTACGAAGGGACTCCCTACAATGAGCAGTTCTTC
CASSYEGTPYNEQFF
>NA|TRBV6-5|TRBJ1-3|NA|15
TGTGCCAGCAGTTACGGGGGGGACTCTGGAAACACCATATATTTT
CASSYGGDSGNTIYF
>NA|TRBV5-4|TRBJ2-1|NA|15
TGTGCCAGCAGCCCCCCTGGCCCCAACTACAATGAGCAGTTCTTC
CASSPPGPNYNEQFF
>NA|TRBV28|TRBJ1-1|NA|11
TGTGCCAGCAGGGAAGGGACTGGAGCTTTCTTT
CASREGTGAFF
>TRBD1|TRBV6-5|TRBJ1-2|NA|14
TGTGCCAGCAGTTACCTTGGACAGGGCGGCGGCTACACCTTC
CASSYLGQGGGYTF
>NA|TRBV11-3|TRBJ1-2|NA|14
TGTGCCGGCATACCGGGGGAGGGGGACTATGGCTACACCTTC
CAGIPGEGDYGYTF
>NA|TRBV10-2|TRBJ1-2|NA|14
TGCGCCAGCAGTGAGGGGGCGCAGACCTATGGCTACACCTTC
CASSEGAQTYGYTF
>NA|TRBV7-6|TRBJ2-7|NA|15
TGTGCCAGCAGCTTAGGAGGAGGCTATTACTACGAGCAGTACTTC
CASSLGGGYYYEQYF
>NA|TRBV9|TRBJ1-1|NA|13
TGTGCCAGCAGCCCCCGAGGCCGAGGTGAAGCTTTCTTT
CASSPRGRGEAFF
>NA|TRBV7-9|TRBJ2-7|NA|13
TGTGCCAGCAGCTTCCCGGACAAACACGAGCAGTACTTC
CASSFPDKHEQYF
>NA|TRBV30|TRBJ2-7|NA|13
TGTGCCTGGAGCGACTTGGAGCCCTACGAGCAGTACTTC
CAWSDLEPYEQYF
>TRBD1|TRBV19|TRBJ1-5|NA|16
TGTGCCAGTAGTAGACCTCCGGGACAGGGAAATCAGCCCCAGCATTTT
CASSRPPGQGNQPQHF
>TRBD1|TRBV9|TRBJ2-7|NA|13
TGTGCCAGCAGTGTTGACAGGGGGCACGAGCAGTACTTC
CASSVDRGHEQYF
>NA|TRBV29-1|TRBJ1-1|NA|12
TGCAGCGCCGGAGCTAGGAACACTGAAGCTTTCTTT
CSAGARNTEAFF
>NA|TRBV6-5|TRBJ2-7|NA|13
TGTGCCAGCAGTTACCGCGGGGACTACGAGCAGTACTTC
CASSYRGDYEQYF
>TRBD1|TRBV7-9|TRBJ1-4|NA|18
TGTGCCAGCAGCTCCTCCTCAGGACAGGCTGGGTGGCATGAAAAACTGTTTTTT
CASSSSSGQAGWHEKLFF
>TRBD1|TRBV10-3|TRBJ1-4|NA|16
TGTGCCATCAGTGATCCCGCCGGGACAGGGGGCGGAAAACTGTTTTTT
CAISDPAGTGGGKLFF
>NA|TRBV30|TRBJ1-2|NA|15
TGTGCCTGGAGCCCCTCCCGGGAGGGATTGAACGGCTACACCTTC
CAWSPSREGLNGYTF
>TRBD2|TRBV7-6|TRBJ2-1|NA|15
TGTGCCAGCAGCTTACGATCTAGCGGGGTCAATGAGCAGTTCTTC
CASSLRSSGVNEQFF
>TRBD2|TRBV10-1|TRBJ2-3|NA|14
TGCGCCAGCAGCCGGGGGGACCTCAGTGATACGCAGTATTTT
CASSRGDLSDTQYF
>TRBD1|TRBV2|TRBJ1-5|once|16
TGTGCCAGCAGTGAAGGGCCGCCCGGGACAGCCTTTGCCCAGCATTTT
CASSEGPPGTAFAQHF
>TRBD2|TRBV27|TRBJ2-1|NA|17
TGTGCCAGCAGTATAGGGCTGACTAGCAGATCCGACAATGAGCAGTTCTTC
CASSIGLTSRSDNEQFF
>NA|TRBV25-1|TRBJ1-5|NA|14
TGTGCCAGCAGTGCCTCCCTAGGCAATCAGCCCCAGCATTTT
CASSASLGNQPQHF
>NA|TRBV7-2|TRBJ1-2|NA|14
TGTGCCAGCAGCTTAGTTTTATCTCCGTATGGCTACACCTTC
CASSLVLSPYGYTF
>NA|TRBV18|TRBJ1-2|NA|17
TGTGCCAGCTCACCTAGTATGACCTCGGGCAGGGTCTATGGCTACACCTTC
CASSPSMTSGRVYGYTF
>NA|TRBV2|TRBJ2-3|NA|16
TGTGCCGCCCTTCCCCTCTACGGGAAGGGCACAGATACGCAGTATTTT
CAALPLYGKGTDTQYF
>TRBD1|TRBV5-1|TRBJ1-2|NA|14
TGCGCCAGCAGCGCGGGACAGGGGGAATATGGCTACACCTTC
CASSAGQGEYGYTF
>NA|TRBV19|TRBJ1-4|few|16
TGTGCCAGTAGCTGGGGCAGCACTCGTATTAATGAAAAACTGTTTTTT
CASSWGSTRINEKLFF
>TRBD1|TRBV9|TRBJ2-1|NA|19
TGTGCCAGCAGCGTCGGGACAGGCGGGGCTTTTGTCGTCTACAATGAGCAGTTCTTC
CASSVGTGGAFVVYNEQFF